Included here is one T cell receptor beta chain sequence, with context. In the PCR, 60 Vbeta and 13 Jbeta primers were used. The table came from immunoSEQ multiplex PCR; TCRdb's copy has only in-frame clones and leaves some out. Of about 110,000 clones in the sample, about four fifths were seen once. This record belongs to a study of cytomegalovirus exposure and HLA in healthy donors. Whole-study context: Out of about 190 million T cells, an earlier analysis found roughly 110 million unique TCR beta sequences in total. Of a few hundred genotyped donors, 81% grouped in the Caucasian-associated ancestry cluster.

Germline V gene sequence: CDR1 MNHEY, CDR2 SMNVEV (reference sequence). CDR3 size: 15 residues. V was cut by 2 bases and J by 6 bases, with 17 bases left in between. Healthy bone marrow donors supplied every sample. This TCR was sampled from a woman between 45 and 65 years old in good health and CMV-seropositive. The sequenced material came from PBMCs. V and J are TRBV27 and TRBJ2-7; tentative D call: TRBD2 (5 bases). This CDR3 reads CASSLSPGFTGEQYF. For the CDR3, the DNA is TGTGCCAGCAGTTTAAGTCCGGGGTTTACGGGCGAGCAGTACTTC.